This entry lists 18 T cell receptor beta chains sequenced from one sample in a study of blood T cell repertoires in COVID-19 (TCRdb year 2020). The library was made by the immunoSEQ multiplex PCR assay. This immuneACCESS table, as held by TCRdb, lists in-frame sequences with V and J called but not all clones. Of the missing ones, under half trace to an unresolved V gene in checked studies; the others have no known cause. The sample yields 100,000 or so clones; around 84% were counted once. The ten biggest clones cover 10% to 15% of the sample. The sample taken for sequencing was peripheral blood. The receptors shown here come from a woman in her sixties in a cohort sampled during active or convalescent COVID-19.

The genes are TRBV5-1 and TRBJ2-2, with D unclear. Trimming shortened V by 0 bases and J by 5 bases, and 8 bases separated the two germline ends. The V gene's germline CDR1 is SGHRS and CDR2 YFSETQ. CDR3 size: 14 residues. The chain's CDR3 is CASSLDPGTGELFF. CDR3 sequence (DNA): TGCGCCAGCAGCTTGGACCCAGGTACCGGGGAGCTGTTTTTT.

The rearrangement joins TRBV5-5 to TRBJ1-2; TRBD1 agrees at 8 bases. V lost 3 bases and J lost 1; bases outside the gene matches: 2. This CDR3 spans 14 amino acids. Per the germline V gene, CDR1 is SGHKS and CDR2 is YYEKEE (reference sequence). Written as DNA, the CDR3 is TGTGCCAGCAGCTCAGGGGGCCTTAACTATGGCTACACCTTC. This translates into CASSSGGLNYGYTF.

This CDR3 reads CASSYSILAGGDTQYF. The CDR3 DNA follows: TGTGCCAGCAGTTACTCGATCTTGGCGGGAGGTGATACGCAGTATTTT. V usage is TRBV6-2 or TRBV6-3 and J usage is TRBJ2-3; 8 bases line up with TRBD2. J was trimmed by 6 bases and V by 0 bases; bases with no gene match: 8. The CDR3 is 16 amino acids. Germline CDR1 and CDR2: MNHEY and SVGEGT.

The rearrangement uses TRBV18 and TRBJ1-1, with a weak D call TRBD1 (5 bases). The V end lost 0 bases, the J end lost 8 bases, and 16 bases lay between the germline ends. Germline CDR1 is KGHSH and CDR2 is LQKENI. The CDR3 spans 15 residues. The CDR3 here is CASSPPRTPRIEAFF. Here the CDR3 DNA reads TGTGCCAGCTCACCACCCCGGACACCAAGGATCGAAGCTTTCTTT.

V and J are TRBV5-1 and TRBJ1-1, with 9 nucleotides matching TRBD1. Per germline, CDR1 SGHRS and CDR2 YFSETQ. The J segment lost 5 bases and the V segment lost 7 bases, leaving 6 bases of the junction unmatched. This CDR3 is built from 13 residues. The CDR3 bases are TGCGCCAGCTCAAGGGACAGGGTGACTGAAGCTTTCTTT. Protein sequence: CASSRDRVTEAFF.

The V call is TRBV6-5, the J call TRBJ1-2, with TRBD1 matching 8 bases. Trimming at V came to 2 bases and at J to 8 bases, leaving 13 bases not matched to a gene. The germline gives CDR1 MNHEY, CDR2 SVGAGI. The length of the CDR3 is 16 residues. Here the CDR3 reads CASSYRGLQGGRGYTF. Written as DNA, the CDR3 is TGTGCCAGCAGTTACAGGGGACTACAGGGGGGGAGAGGCTACACCTTC.

The CDR3 region has the DNA TGTGCCAGCAGCTCACACAACGAGCAGTACTTC. Its protein product is CASSSHNEQYF. V is TRBV7-9 and J is TRBJ2-7; D is uncertain. This CDR3 has 11 residues. CDR1 and CDR2 (germline): SEHNR, FQNEAQ (reference sequence). Trimming removed 4 bases from V and 5 bases from J, with 6 bases in between.

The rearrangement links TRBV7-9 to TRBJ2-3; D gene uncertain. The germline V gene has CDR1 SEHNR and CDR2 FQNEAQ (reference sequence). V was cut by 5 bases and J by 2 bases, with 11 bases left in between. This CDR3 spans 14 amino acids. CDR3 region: CASSHRQFTDTQYF. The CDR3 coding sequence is TGTGCCAGCAGCCATCGTCAGTTCACAGATACGCAGTATTTT.

The CDR3 DNA reads as TGTGCCAGCAGTCTGACGACTAGCGGGAGCTACGAGCAGTACTTC. It codes for CASSLTTSGSYEQYF. This chain connects TRBV6-5 to TRBJ2-7, with TRBD2 matching over 12 bases. Trimming took 5 bases from V and 3 from J; bases not matched to a gene: 5. Germline V CDR1 and CDR2: MNHEY, SVGAGI. This CDR3 is 15 amino acids long.

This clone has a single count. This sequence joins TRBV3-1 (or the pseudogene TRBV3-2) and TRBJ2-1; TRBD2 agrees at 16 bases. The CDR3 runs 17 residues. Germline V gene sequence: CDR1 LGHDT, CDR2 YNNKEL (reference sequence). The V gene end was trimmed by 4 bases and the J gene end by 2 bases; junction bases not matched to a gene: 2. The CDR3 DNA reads TGTGCCAGCAGCCTGGGACTAGCGGGAGGGCCCTACAATGAGCAGTTCTTC. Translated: CASSLGLAGGPYNEQFF.

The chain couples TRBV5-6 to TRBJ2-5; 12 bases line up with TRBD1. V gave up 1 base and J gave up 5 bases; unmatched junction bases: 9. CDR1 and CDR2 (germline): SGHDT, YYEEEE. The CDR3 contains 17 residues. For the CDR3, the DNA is TGTGCCAGCAGCTTGTTCCGGGACAGGGGGCAGGGGGAGACCCAGTACTTC. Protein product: CASSLFRDRGQGETQYF.

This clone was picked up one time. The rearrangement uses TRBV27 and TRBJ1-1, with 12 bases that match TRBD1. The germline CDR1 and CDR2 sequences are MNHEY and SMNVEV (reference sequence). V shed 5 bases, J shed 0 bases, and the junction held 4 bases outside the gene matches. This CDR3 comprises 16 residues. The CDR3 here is CASSPGQGAMNTEAFF. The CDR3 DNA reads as TGTGCCAGCAGTCCGGGACAGGGGGCTATGAACACTGAAGCTTTCTTT.

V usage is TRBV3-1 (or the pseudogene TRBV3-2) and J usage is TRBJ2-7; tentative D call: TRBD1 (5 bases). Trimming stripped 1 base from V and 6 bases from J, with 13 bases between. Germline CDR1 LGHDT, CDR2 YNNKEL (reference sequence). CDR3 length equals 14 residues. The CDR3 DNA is TGTGCCAGCAGCCAAGGTGTCAGGGCAGGCGAGCAGTACTTC. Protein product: CASSQGVRAGEQYF.

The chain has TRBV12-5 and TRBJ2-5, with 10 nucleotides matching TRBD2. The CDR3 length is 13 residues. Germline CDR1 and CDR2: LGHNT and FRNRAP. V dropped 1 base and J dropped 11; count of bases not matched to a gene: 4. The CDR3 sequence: CASGLGSSGGQYF. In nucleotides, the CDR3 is TGTGCTAGTGGTTTGGGTTCTAGCGGGGGTCAGTACTTC. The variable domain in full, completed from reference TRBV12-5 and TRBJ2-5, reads DARVTQTPRHKVTEMGQEVTMRCQPILGHNTVFWYRQTMMQGLELLAYFRNRAPLDDSGMPKDRFSAEMPDATLATLKIQPSEPRDSAVYFCASGLGSSGGQYFGPGTRLLVL.

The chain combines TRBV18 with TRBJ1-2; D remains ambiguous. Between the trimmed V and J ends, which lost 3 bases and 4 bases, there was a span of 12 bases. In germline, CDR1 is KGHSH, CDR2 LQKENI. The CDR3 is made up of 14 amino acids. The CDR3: CASSPTEDFYGYTF. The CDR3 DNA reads TGTGCCAGCTCACCTACCGAGGATTTCTATGGCTACACCTTC. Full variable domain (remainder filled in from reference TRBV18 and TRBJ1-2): NAGVMQNPRHLVRRRGQEARLRCSPMKGHSHVYWYRQLPEEGLKFMVYLQKENIIDESGMPKERFSAEFPKEGPSILRIQQVVRGDSAAYFCASSPTEDFYGYTFGSGTRLTVV.

The CDR3 nucleotides are TGTGCCAGCTCACCACCGGCGGCCTTAAGGGGGAATGAGCAGTTCTTC. This codes for CASSPPAALRGNEQFF. The V and J genes are TRBV18 and TRBJ2-1; TRBD1 might be the D (6 bases). Trimming left V 0 bases short and J 7 bases short, with 16 bases between. The CDR3 covers 16 residues. Per germline, CDR1 KGHSH and CDR2 LQKENI.

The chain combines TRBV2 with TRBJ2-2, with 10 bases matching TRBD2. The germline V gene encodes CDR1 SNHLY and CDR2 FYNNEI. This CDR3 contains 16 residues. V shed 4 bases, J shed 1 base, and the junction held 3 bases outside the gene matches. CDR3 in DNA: TGTGCCAGCAGTGTTGTAGCGGGGGGGAACACCGGGGAGCTGTTTTTT. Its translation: CASSVVAGGNTGELFF.

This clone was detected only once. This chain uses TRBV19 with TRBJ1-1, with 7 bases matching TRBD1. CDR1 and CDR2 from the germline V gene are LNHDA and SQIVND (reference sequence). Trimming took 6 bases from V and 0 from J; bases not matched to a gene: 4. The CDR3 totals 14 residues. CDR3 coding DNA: TGTGCCAGTAGGCCGGGACAGATGAACACTGAAGCTTTCTTT. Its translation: CASRPGQMNTEAFF.